The T cell receptor (beta chain) under discussion was sequenced for a study of T cells in Graves' hyperthyroidism and ophthalmopathy. RNA transcripts yielded amplified TCR beta CDR3 regions. Carried out on the TCR CDR3, a first-round RT-PCR used the HTBI primer set. TCRdb itself ran the multiplex PCR reads through MiXCR, one entry per CDR3 protein. The sample shows about 340,000 distinct CDR3 sequences, around a sixth of them seen only once. Germline lookup yields CDR1 SGHNT and CDR2 YENEEA. The V segment lost 3 bases and the J segment 1 base; nucleotides outside the gene matches: 0. The CDR3 has 14 residues. The definition of stable Graves' hyperthyroidism was no ophthalmopathy progression within 18 months. This clonotype was counted ten times or more.

The receptor was isolated from a woman in her fifties or sixties with Graves' hyperthyroidism. The chain combines TRBV11-3 with TRBJ2-3, with 8 bases that match TRBD2. The sample consisted of blood. The CDR3 DNA sequence: TGTGCCAGCAGCTTCGGGGGGGGCACAGATACGCAGTATTTT. Its translation: CASSFGGGTDTQYF.